The 30 T cell receptor beta chains below come from one sample, sequenced in a study of blood T cells in healthy people across ages. Using a J-beta primer mix together with a sample-barcoded 5' primer, a second PCR was run for 7 to 11 cycles. TCRdb recomputed calls from the 5' RACE reads with MiXCR, one row per CDR3 protein. The sample includes about 1,500,000 distinct CDR3 sequences, roughly 28% of them seen just once. The material sequenced was blood. These receptors were collected from a woman aged 25-40 years in good health.

This clonotype occurred a few times. V usage is TRBV6-6 and J usage is TRBJ2-1, with D tentatively TRBD2 (6 bases). The CDR3 contains 13 residues. In germline, CDR1 is MNHNY, CDR2 SVGAGI (reference sequence). V shed 7 bases and J shed 6 bases, with 13 bases lying between them. CDR3: CASKEGGVNEQFF. The CDR3 DNA sequence: TGTGCCAGCAAGGAAGGCGGGGTCAATGAGCAGTTCTTC.

This clonotype showed up just a few times. The chain uses TRBV4-1 and TRBJ2-1; a possible D gene is TRBD2 (5 bases). V lost 3 bases and J lost 9, with 21 bases in between. Germline CDR1 is MGHRA and CDR2 is YSYEKL. The CDR3 loop spans 16 amino acids. In DNA, the CDR3 is TGCGCCAGCAGCCATCACACGGCTAGCAGTAAGCGTGAGCAGTTCTTC. It encodes CASSHHTASSKREQFF.

This chain uses TRBV5-1 with TRBJ2-3; D gene ambiguous. CDR1 and CDR2 (germline): SGHRS, YFSETQ. V was cut by 5 bases and J by 0 bases, with 10 bases left in between. The CDR3 runs 14 residues. CDR3 region: CASRVGSSTDTQYF. The CDR3 DNA reads as TGCGCCAGCAGGGTCGGTTCTAGCACAGATACGCAGTATTTT.

This clonotype was observed a handful of times. The V gene is TRBV11-2, the J gene TRBJ2-7, with D possibly TRBD2 on 5 matching bases. Trimming removed 4 bases from V and 3 bases from J, with 16 bases in between. Per the germline V gene, CDR1 is SGHAT and CDR2 is FQNNGV. The CDR3 sequence is 15 residues long. The DNA of the CDR3 is TGTGCCAGCAGCTCAAGTGGCAGAGGGTACTACGAGCAGTACTTC. Residues: CASSSSGRGYYEQYF.

The chain couples TRBV4-1 to TRBJ2-7; 10 nucleotides line up with TRBD2. CDR1 and CDR2 (germline): MGHRA, YSYEKL. The CDR3 totals 18 residues. V dropped 1 base and J dropped 0; count of bases not matched to a gene: 9. CDR3 nucleotide sequence: TGCGCCAGCAGCCAAGGGCTTTCACTAGCGGGACTCTCCTACGAGCAGTACTTC. This sequence encodes CASSQGLSLAGLSYEQYF.

This chain uses TRBV4-1 with TRBJ2-1; 10 positions agree with TRBD2. The CDR3 loop spans 13 amino acids. V shed 1 base and J 14 bases; nucleotides not matched to a gene: 5. Per germline, CDR1 MGHRA and CDR2 YSYEKL. The CDR3 protein is CASSQGPGTSEFF. CDR3 bases: TGCGCCAGCAGCCAAGGACCCGGGACTAGCGAGTTCTTC.

V gene TRBV18 combines with J gene TRBJ1-2, with TRBD1 matching 7 bases. V lost 3 bases and J lost 3; bases outside the gene matches: 7. CDR3 length equals 15 residues. Per germline, CDR1 KGHSH and CDR2 LQKENI. In nucleotides, the CDR3 is TGTGCCAGCTCACCGGGAACAGGGGCCCACTATGGCTACACCTTC. This sequence encodes CASSPGTGAHYGYTF.

This clonotype was seen ten or more times. This chain links TRBV20-1 with TRBJ2-5, with TRBD1 as a possible D gene (6 bases). V gave up 5 bases and J gave up 6 bases, with 16 bases separating them. CDR1 is DFQATT and CDR2 is SNEGSKA in the germline V gene (reference sequence). The CDR3 runs 13 residues. The CDR3 loop is CSALDRRGQTQYF. The CDR3, as DNA: TGCAGTGCTCTCGACAGGCGCGGTCAGACCCAGTACTTC.

In its sample, this clonotype was seen a few times. The chain couples TRBV28 to TRBJ2-3; perhaps TRBD1 as D (6 bases). CDR3 size: 17 residues. Trimming left V 8 bases short and J 1 base short, with 22 bases between. CDR1 is MDHEN and CDR2 is SYDVKM in the germline V gene. The CDR3 sequence is CASAVRQQGGGTDTQYF. The CDR3 DNA follows: TGTGCCAGCGCAGTAAGGCAACAGGGTGGGGGCACAGATACGCAGTATTTT.

This clonotype showed up just once. A much larger clone is a single base away; this may be a read error. Lacking the conserved final phenylalanine or tryptophan, this CDR3 likely reflects a read error. The genes are TRBV28 and TRBJ2-1; tentatively, D is TRBD1 (6 bases). V was cut by 6 bases and J by 12 bases, with 12 bases left in between. Germline loops: CDR1 MDHEN, CDR2 SYDVKM. CDR3 length: 11 residues. The chain's CDR3 is CASRQGQMQFS. CDR3 DNA sequence: TGTGCCAGCAGACAGGGACAAATGCAGTTCTCC.

This chain links TRBV11-2 with TRBJ1-1; D gene unclear. V lost 2 bases and J lost 7, with 5 bases in between. This CDR3 contains 11 residues. Per the germline V gene, CDR1 is SGHAT and CDR2 is FQNNGV. The CDR3 reads CASSLISEAFF. CDR3 DNA: TGTGCCAGCAGCTTAATCAGTGAAGCTTTCTTT. The variable domain in full, with the rest retrieved from reference TRBV11-2 and TRBJ1-1, is EAGVAQSPRYKIIEKRQSVAFWCNPISGHATLYWYQQILGQGPKLLIQFQNNGVVDDSQLPKDRFSAERLKGVDSTLKIQPAKLEDSAVYLCASSLISEAFFGQGTRLTVV.

This rearrangement joins TRBV29-1 to TRBJ1-2; D gene unclear. This CDR3 is built from 11 residues. Germline V gene data show CDR1 as SQVTM and CDR2 as ANQGSEA. V dropped 7 bases and J dropped 4 bases, with 10 bases sitting between them. Here the CDR3 DNA reads TGCAGCGGGTGGGAGGGCTATGGCTACACCTTC. It yields the protein CSGWEGYGYTF.

In regard to this clonotype: A much bigger clone sits one base away, suggesting this may be a read error. This chain links TRBV12-3 or TRBV12-4 with TRBJ2-1; 8 bases align to TRBD2. The ends lost 3 bases at V and 13 bases at J; junction bases unmatched: 11. There are 14 residues in the CDR3. The CDR3 DNA is TGTGCCAGCAGTTTGGTGACTAGCGTGGAGACCCAGTTCTTC. It yields the protein CASSLVTSVETQFF.

This chain uses TRBV4-2 with TRBJ2-1, with D possibly matching TRBD2 (7 bases). In germline, CDR1 is LGHNA, CDR2 YNFKEQ. V shed 8 bases and J shed 8 bases, with 19 bases lying between them. The CDR3 has 14 amino acids. CDR3 in amino acids: CASGSPRGGHEQFF. The CDR3, as DNA: TGTGCCAGCGGCAGTCCGAGGGGGGGACATGAGCAGTTCTTC.

This rearrangement joins TRBV5-1 to TRBJ1-1; D is undetermined. CDR3 length: 15 amino acids. Trimming took off 7 bases at V and 1 base at J, with 17 bases between the two ends. Germline V CDR1 and CDR2: SGHRS, YFSETQ. The CDR3 loop is CASAWTGSPNTEAFF. For the CDR3, the DNA is TGCGCCAGCGCTTGGACCGGAAGCCCGAACACTGAAGCTTTCTTT.

This clonotype was seen many times. The J gene is TRBJ2-7, the V gene TRBV9; TRBD1 matches 9 bases. This CDR3 region has 15 residues. The germline CDR1 and CDR2 sequences are SGDLS and YYNGEE. V trimming: 3 bases; J trimming: 0 bases; junction bases outside the gene matches: 4. The CDR3 protein is CASSAGTGPSYEQYF. The CDR3 DNA reads TGTGCCAGCAGCGCCGGGACAGGGCCCTCCTACGAGCAGTACTTC.

This clonotype was seen repeatedly, ten times or more. The CDR3 reads CASIHGQGWEQYF. The CDR3 coding sequence is TGTGCCAGCATCCATGGACAGGGCTGGGAGCAGTACTTC. The V gene is TRBV3-1, the J gene TRBJ2-4; 8 bases fit TRBD1. With V trimmed by 7 bases and J by 13 bases, 12 bases remained unmatched. Germline values: CDR1 LGHDT, CDR2 YNNKEL (reference sequence). The CDR3 extends over 13 amino acids.

This clonotype has a handful of counts. The J gene is TRBJ2-3, the V gene TRBV20-1; 9 nucleotides agree with TRBD2. CDR3 length equals 15 residues. Germline CDR1 is DFQATT and CDR2 is SNEGSKA (reference sequence). The J segment lost 4 bases and the V segment lost 0 bases, leaving 5 bases of the junction unmatched. Here the CDR3 DNA reads TGCAGTGCTAGAGAGACGGGACTAGCCGCAGATACGCAGTATTTT. Amino acid sequence: CSARETGLAADTQYF.

This clonotype was observed at least ten times. This chain links TRBV20-1 with TRBJ2-7; D may be TRBD1 (6 bases). Germline-derived CDR1 and CDR2 are DFQATT and SNEGSKA (reference sequence). Trimming removed 4 bases from V and 4 bases from J, with 8 bases in between. CDR3 length: 11 residues. The CDR3 DNA follows: TGCAGTGCTACAGGGGAGTACGAGCAGTACTTC. Its translation: CSATGEYEQYF.

There are a few counts of this clonotype. J is TRBJ1-4 and V is TRBV15; TRBD1 matches 10 bases. Germline V gives CDR1 LNHNV, CDR2 YYDKDF (reference sequence). The CDR3 runs to 16 residues. The J segment lost 8 bases and the V segment lost 2 bases, leaving 8 bases of the junction unmatched. This CDR3 reads CATSRPLGQGEEKLFF. As DNA, the CDR3 is TGTGCCACCAGCAGACCCCTTGGACAGGGGGAAGAAAAACTGTTTTTT.

This clonotype was observed a few times. The genes are TRBV5-1 and TRBJ2-7; 10 bases fit TRBD2. Germline assignment: CDR1 SGHRS and CDR2 YFSETQ. V lost 1 base to trimming and J lost 0 bases; unmatched junction nucleotides: 4. This CDR3 region has 16 residues. The CDR3: CASSLPGTSASYEQYF. In DNA form, the CDR3 reads TGCGCCAGCAGCTTGCCAGGGACTAGCGCCTCCTACGAGCAGTACTTC.

This clonotype showed up just a few times. The CDR3 reads CSVSYTGKETQYF. The CDR3 DNA reads TGCAGTGTGAGTTATACAGGGAAAGAGACCCAGTACTTC. The genes are TRBV20-1 and TRBJ2-7, with a possible D match to TRBD1 (6 bases). Judging by the DNA end, TRBJ2-5 fits better; the J call may be wrong. The length of the CDR3 is 13 residues. Germline lookup yields CDR1 DFQATT and CDR2 SNEGSKA (reference sequence).

The chain's CDR3 is CASSFGTTPEKLFF. DNA of the CDR3: TGTGCCAGCAGCTTCGGGACTACGCCAGAAAAACTGTTTTTT. The V and J genes are TRBV7-2 and TRBJ1-4; tentatively, D is TRBD1 (5 bases). Germline V gene sequence: CDR1 SGHTA, CDR2 FQGNSA. The CDR3 spans 14 residues. Trimming removed 3 bases from V and 8 bases from J, with 13 bases in between.

This clonotype was counted ten times or more. The rearrangement uses TRBV11-1 and TRBJ2-3, with D perhaps matching TRBD1 (6 bases). The CDR3 spans 15 residues. With 6 bases removed from V and 2 bases from J, the gap between germline ends came to 15 bases. The germline V gene encodes CDR1 SGHAT and CDR2 FQDESV (reference sequence). CDR3 in DNA: TGTGCCAGCAGGCCTAGGTCAGGGGACACAGATACGCAGTATTTT. Translating gives CASRPRSGDTDTQYF.

This chain links TRBV5-1 with TRBJ2-1, with a tentative D call TRBD1 (5 bases). The CDR3 loop spans 13 amino acids. In germline, CDR1 is SGHRS, CDR2 YFSETQ. The V gene lost 2 bases and the J gene lost 8 bases, with 11 bases spanning the gap. CDR3 loop: CASSFSGADEQFF. The CDR3 nucleotides are TGCGCCAGCAGCTTTAGTGGGGCGGATGAGCAGTTCTTC.

V is TRBV5-5 and J is TRBJ1-1, with D tentatively TRBD1 (5 bases). Germline CDR1 reads SGHKS; CDR2 reads YYEKEE (reference sequence). The length of the CDR3 is 14 residues. Trimming took off 3 bases at V and 2 bases at J, with 11 bases between the two ends. The CDR3 is CASSYRDRNTEAFF. CDR3 nucleotide sequence: TGTGCCAGCAGCTACCGAGACAGAAACACTGAAGCTTTCTTT.

This clonotype was detected a few times. The chain recombines TRBV20-1 with TRBJ2-1, with no clear D. With 5 bases removed from V and 5 bases from J, the gap between germline ends came to 7 bases. CDR3 size: 11 residues. Looked up from germline, CDR1 is DFQATT and CDR2 is SNEGSKA (reference sequence). The CDR3 DNA reads TGCAGTGCTTATCCCGACAATGAGCAGTTCTTC. Translated, it gives CSAYPDNEQFF.

This clonotype was picked up a small number of times. The CDR3 DNA reads TGTGCCAGCAGTGACCTGGGGACGAATAGTCCCTACTACGAGCAGTACTTC. Translating it yields CASSDLGTNSPYYEQYF. This chain joins TRBV6-4 and TRBJ2-7; the D gene could be TRBD1 or TRBD2 (5 bases each). The length of the CDR3 is 17 residues. Germline CDR1 MRHNA, CDR2 SNTAGT. The V and J ends lost 2 bases and 3 bases respectively, with 20 bases between them.

V is TRBV4-3 and J is TRBJ1-5; TRBD1 aligns across 7 bases. Germline CDR1 and CDR2: LGHNA and YSLEER. The length of the CDR3 is 17 residues. The junction had 6 bases not matched to a gene; V was cut back by 1 base and J by 0 bases. The CDR3 DNA is TGCGCCAGCAGCCAAGGGACAGGAGGCTATAGCAATCAGCCCCAGCATTTT. This gives the protein CASSQGTGGYSNQPQHF.

V gene TRBV14 combines with J gene TRBJ2-1; 7 bases match TRBD1. V shed 3 bases and J 3 bases; nucleotides not matched to a gene: 8. The germline V gene encodes CDR1 SGHDN and CDR2 FVKESK. This CDR3 has 16 amino acids. CDR3 in DNA: TGTGCCAGCAGCCAGGTACAGGGGATTAACTACAATGAGCAGTTCTTC. Translating gives CASSQVQGINYNEQFF.